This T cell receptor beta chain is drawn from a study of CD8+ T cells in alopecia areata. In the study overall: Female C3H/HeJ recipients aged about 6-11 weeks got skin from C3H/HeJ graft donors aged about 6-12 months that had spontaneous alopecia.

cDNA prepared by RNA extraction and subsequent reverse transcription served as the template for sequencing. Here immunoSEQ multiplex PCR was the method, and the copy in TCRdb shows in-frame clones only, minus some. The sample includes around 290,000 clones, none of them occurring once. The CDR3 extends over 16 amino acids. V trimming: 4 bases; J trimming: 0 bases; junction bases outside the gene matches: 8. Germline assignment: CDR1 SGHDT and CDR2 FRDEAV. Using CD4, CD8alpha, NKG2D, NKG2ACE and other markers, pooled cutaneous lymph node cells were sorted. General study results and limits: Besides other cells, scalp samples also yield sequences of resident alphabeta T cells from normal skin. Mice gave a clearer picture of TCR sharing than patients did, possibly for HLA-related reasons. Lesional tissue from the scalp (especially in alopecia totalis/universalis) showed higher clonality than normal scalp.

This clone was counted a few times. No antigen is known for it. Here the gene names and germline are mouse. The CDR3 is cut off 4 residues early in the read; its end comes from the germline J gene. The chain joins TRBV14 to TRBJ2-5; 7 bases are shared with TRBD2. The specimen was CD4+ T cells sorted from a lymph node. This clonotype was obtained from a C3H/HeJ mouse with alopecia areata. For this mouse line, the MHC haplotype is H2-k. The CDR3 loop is CASSPDLGDNQDTQYF. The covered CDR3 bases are TGTGCCAGCAGTCCCGATCTGGGGGATAACCAAGAC.